The 20 T cell receptor beta chains in this list originate from one sample, sequenced in a study of control samples from healthy donors and cancer patients. The data were produced by immunoSEQ multiplex PCR, yet TCRdb's version contains in-frame clones alone and is incomplete. In the table there are about 86,000 clones, 85% to 90% of which are singletons. Material for sequencing was PBMCs. The source is a woman in her 50s with colorectal cancer.

The chain couples TRBV7-2 to TRBJ1-5, with D possibly matching TRBD1 (6 bases). In germline, CDR1 is SGHTA, CDR2 FQGNSA. The CDR3 extends over 17 amino acids. Trimming removed 1 base from V and 0 bases from J, with 13 bases in between. This CDR3 is CASSLGGTLYSNQPQHF. The DNA for the CDR3 is TGTGCCAGCAGCTTAGGAGGGACACTCTATAGCAATCAGCCCCAGCATTTT.

The J gene is TRBJ1-2, the V gene TRBV5-4; D is uncertain. There are 14 residues in the CDR3. Germline V lookup: CDR1 SGHNT, CDR2 YYREEE (reference sequence). Trimming removed 3 bases at V and 8 bases at J, with 17 bases between. The CDR3 nucleotides read TGTGCCAGCAGCTCCCCAGGTAGCGGACGGGGCTACACCTTC. This gives the protein CASSSPGSGRGYTF.

This chain connects TRBV7-2 to TRBJ2-3; the D is unclear. With 5 bases removed from V and 5 bases from J, the gap between germline ends came to 5 bases. CDR3 length: 11 residues. CDR1 and CDR2 from the germline V gene are SGHTA and FQGNSA. The DNA of the CDR3 is TGTGCCAGCAGCATGGAAGATACGCAGTATTTT. Translated, it gives CASSMEDTQYF.

This clone was found once. The CDR3 DNA reads as TGTGCCAGCAGTTACTCAGGGGGATACACCGGGGAGCTGTTTTTT. Its translation is CASSYSGGYTGELFF. The J gene is TRBJ2-2, the V gene TRBV6-6; D possibly corresponds to TRBD1 (6 bases). V lost 0 bases, J lost 3 bases, and 8 bases lay in between. The V gene's germline CDR1 is MNHNY and CDR2 SVGAGI (reference sequence). The CDR3 sequence is 15 residues long.

The V and J genes are TRBV6-2 or TRBV6-3 and TRBJ1-1, with a possible D match to TRBD1 (6 bases). Germline V gives CDR1 MNHEY, CDR2 SVGEGT. V gave up 2 bases and J gave up 7 bases, with 8 bases separating them. The CDR3 totals 12 residues. CDR3: CASSYVQGEAFF. The CDR3, as DNA: TGTGCCAGCAGTTACGTACAGGGTGAAGCTTTCTTT.

V usage is TRBV5-1 and J usage is TRBJ2-3; TRBD1 matches 10 bases. V was pared by 1 base and J by 2 bases, with 4 bases of the junction left unmatched. Germline V gene sequence: CDR1 SGHRS, CDR2 YFSETQ. The CDR3 extends over 16 amino acids. In DNA form, the CDR3 reads TGCGCCAGCAGCTTGTGGGGGACAGGGGACACAGATACGCAGTATTTT. Translation: CASSLWGTGDTDTQYF.

This chain links TRBV19 with TRBJ2-5; tentatively, D is TRBD2 (7 bases). The CDR3 sequence is 14 residues long. Trimming cost V 3 bases and J 5 bases, with 13 bases left between them. Looked up from germline, CDR1 is LNHDA and CDR2 is SQIVND (reference sequence). DNA for the CDR3: TGTGCCAGTAGTATTGGCGGGGGCGGGGAGACCCAGTACTTC. Protein: CASSIGGGGETQYF. The entire variable domain, with the rest obtained from reference TRBV19 and TRBJ2-5, is as follows: DGGITQSPKYLFRKEGQNVTLSCEQNLNHDAMYWYRQDPGQGLRLIYYSQIVNDFQKGDIAEGYSVSREKKESFPLTVTSAQKNPTAFYLCASSIGGGGETQYFGPGTRLLVL.

This chain uses TRBV27 with TRBJ2-1; 7 positions agree with TRBD2. The CDR3 contains 15 residues. V shed 2 bases, J shed 3 bases, and the junction held 4 bases outside the gene matches. Per germline, CDR1 MNHEY and CDR2 SMNVEV (reference sequence). The CDR3 loop is CASSLTSGGYNEQFF. DNA of the CDR3: TGTGCCAGCAGTTTAACCTCGGGGGGCTACAATGAGCAGTTCTTC.

This chain links TRBV28 with TRBJ2-4, with D perhaps assigned TRBD1 or TRBD2 (5 bases each). Germline CDR1 is MDHEN and CDR2 is SYDVKM. The V and J ends lost 3 bases and 7 bases respectively, with 10 bases between them. The CDR3 sequence is 13 residues long. The CDR3 is CASSFEGPNIQYF. As DNA, the CDR3 is TGTGCCAGCAGTTTCGAGGGGCCGAACATTCAGTACTTC.

CDR3 residues: CASSRPPQGLGNEQFF. The CDR3 DNA reads TGTGCCAGCAGTCGACCACCTCAGGGGCTAGGCAATGAGCAGTTCTTC. The rearrangement links TRBV6-6 to TRBJ2-1; tentative D call: TRBD1 (6 bases). V lost 5 bases and J lost 6, with 20 bases in between. CDR1 MNHNY and CDR2 SVGAGI come from the germline V gene (reference sequence). This CDR3 comprises 16 residues.

V usage is TRBV6-5 and J usage is TRBJ1-4; TRBD1 agrees at 10 bases. CDR1 and CDR2 from the germline V gene are MNHEY and SVGAGI. V trimming: 7 bases; J trimming: 8 bases; junction bases outside the gene matches: 7. The CDR3 length is 14 residues. The CDR3 reads CASNRDRGFEKLFF. CDR3 nucleotides: TGTGCCAGCAACAGGGACAGGGGATTCGAAAAACTGTTTTTT.

This chain joins TRBV27 and TRBJ1-5; D is unclear. Between the trimmed V and J ends, which lost 3 bases and 4 bases, there was a span of 13 bases. In germline, CDR1 is MNHEY, CDR2 SMNVEV (reference sequence). CDR3 length: 15 amino acids. The CDR3, as DNA: TGTGCCAGCAGTTTCCGGATCGATAGTAATCAGCCCCAGCATTTT. It specifies CASSFRIDSNQPQHF.

J is TRBJ2-7 and V is TRBV18; D is unresolved. Germline V gives CDR1 KGHSH, CDR2 LQKENI. Trimming removed 3 bases at V and 0 bases at J, with 9 bases between. The CDR3 has 14 amino acids. CDR3 region: CASSPIPGSYEQYV. The CDR3 coding sequence is TGTGCCAGCTCACCTATTCCGGGCTCCTACGAGCAGTACGTC.

This clone was seen more than once but under ten times. The rearrangement joins TRBV24-1 to TRBJ2-2; D not certain. The CDR3 is 13 amino acids. Trimming left V 4 bases short and J 2 bases short, with 4 bases between. CDR1 is KGHDR, CDR2 SFDVKD, per germline. The CDR3 reads CATSDTNTGELFF. The CDR3 nucleotides read TGTGCCACCAGTGACACCAACACCGGGGAGCTGTTTTTT.

This clone appeared a few times. The V call is TRBV6-2 or TRBV6-3, the J call TRBJ2-3, with TRBD2 identical over 7 bases. V shed 2 bases, J shed 4 bases, and the junction held 6 bases outside the gene matches. Germline lookup yields CDR1 MNHEY and CDR2 SVGEGT. This CDR3 spans 15 amino acids. The CDR3 spells CASSYGRGRADTQYF. The CDR3 bases are TGTGCCAGCAGTTACGGCCGGGGGAGGGCAGATACGCAGTATTTT.

V and J are TRBV28 and TRBJ2-1, with 8 nucleotides matching TRBD1. V shed 6 bases and J 1 base; nucleotides not matched to a gene: 5. The germline gives CDR1 MDHEN, CDR2 SYDVKM. The CDR3 contains 15 residues. The CDR3 is CASSLRQGSYNEQFF. CDR3 in DNA: TGTGCCAGCAGCCTGAGACAGGGGTCCTACAATGAGCAGTTCTTC.

The chain carries TRBV5-6 and TRBJ1-3, with D unresolved. The germline gives CDR1 SGHDT, CDR2 YYEEEE. The CDR3 is 13 residues long. V shed 1 base and J shed 1 base, with 3 bases lying between them. The CDR3 region is CASSLLSGNTIYF. As DNA, the CDR3 is TGTGCCAGCAGCTTGTTGTCTGGAAACACCATATATTTT.

V usage is TRBV28 and J usage is TRBJ1-5; 8 bases align to TRBD1. Losses at the gene ends were 7 bases for V and 6 bases for J; bases not matched to a gene: 11. Germline V CDR1 and CDR2: MDHEN, SYDVKM. The CDR3 totals 15 residues. This CDR3 reads CASTTGQGNRQPQHF. As DNA, the CDR3 is TGTGCCAGCACCACAGGACAGGGCAATCGTCAGCCCCAGCATTTT.

The rearrangement uses TRBV27 and TRBJ1-5, with 7 bases lining up with TRBD1. Germline CDR1 MNHEY, CDR2 SMNVEV (reference sequence). The junction had 4 bases not matched to a gene; V was cut back by 5 bases and J by 3 bases. The CDR3 is made up of 14 amino acids. CDR3 residues: CASSRQGSNQPQHF. CDR3 coding DNA: TGTGCCAGCAGTCGACAGGGATCCAATCAGCCCCAGCATTTT.

The CDR3 region has the DNA TGTGCTAGTGGGCAGGGACAGCCCCCTTACGAGCAGTACGTC. Protein: CASGQGQPPYEQYV. V usage is TRBV12-5 and J usage is TRBJ2-7; TRBD1 agrees at 7 bases. V dropped 6 bases and J dropped 4; count of bases not matched to a gene: 9. Germline loops: CDR1 LGHNT, CDR2 FRNRAP. There are 14 residues in the CDR3.